This TCR beta chain emerged from a study of T cell responses to AZD1222 COVID-19 vaccine. Sequencing was performed with immunoSEQ multiplex PCR; in TCRdb, only in-frame clones are kept and a portion is missing. The sample has fewer than 85,000 clones, 92% seen once; the top ten hold roughly 7%. The germline CDR1 and CDR2 sequences are SGHRS and YFSETQ. Deletions cut 7 bases from V and 0 bases from J, with 14 bases between. The length of the CDR3 is 15 residues. Here the sequenced sample was peripheral blood, taken on day 0 of MenACWY control vaccination. The rearrangement uses TRBV5-1 and TRBJ2-1; maybe TRBD2 (5 bases). The receptor was derived from an adult in good health. The DNA of the CDR3 is TGCGCCAGCGGACTGAGCGGAAGCTCCTACAATGAGCAGTTCTTC. Protein sequence: CASGLSGSSYNEQFF.